This TCR beta chain was retrieved from a study of technical replicates of blood from several donors. Clones were read by immunoSEQ multiplex PCR, and TCRdb kept only the in-frame ones, dropping some. The sample holds fewer than 90,000 clones, roughly 93% seen once. Germline CDR1 is MNHEY and CDR2 is SMNVEV (reference sequence). The ends lost 6 bases at V and 5 bases at J; junction bases unmatched: 7. The CDR3 is 14 amino acids. This receptor was identified in a human donor in good health. This rearrangement joins TRBV27 to TRBJ2-1; TRBD2 aligns across 7 bases. Sample: T cells isolated from PBMCs. The CDR3 protein is CASRVLARNNEQFF. CDR3 nucleotides: TGTGCCAGCAGGGTACTAGCGCGGAACAATGAGCAGTTCTTC.